The rows below give T cell receptor beta chains drawn from one sample of a study of CD8+ T cells in alopecia areata. Repertoires were generated with immunoSEQ multiplex PCR, while TCRdb's copy carries only in-frame clones and drops some. The repertoire consists of around 7,500 clones, with around 69% occurring once and the leading ten covering over 13%. Material: skin, obtained at week 0. These receptors were taken from a human donor with alopecia areata. Both conserved end residues are part of each CDR3. A D gene is named only where the DNA matches it firmly. Size is stated for part of the rows, as once, few or many counts, or as a class when the clone is expanded.

clone_size d_call j_call cdr3_length v_call cdr3_nt cdr3_aa
NA NA TRBJ2-6 17 TRBV4-3 TGCGCCAGCAGCCAAGATCGCCGGAGCTCTGGGGCCAACGTCCTGACTTTC CASSQDRRSSGANVLTF
NA TRBD1 TRBJ2-3 16 TRBV19 TGTGCCAGTAGTGTAAGACAGGGGATGACCACAGATACGCAGTATTTT CASSVRQGMTTDTQYF
NA NA TRBJ2-5 15 TRBV7-2 TGTGCCAGCAGCTTAGTAAACAGGGCGGTAGAGACCCAGTACTTC CASSLVNRAVETQYF
NA TRBD1 TRBJ1-4 15 TRBV5-1 TGCGCCAGCAGCAAAAGACAGGGGTTTGATGAAAAACTGTTTTTT CASSKRQGFDEKLFF
NA NA TRBJ1-2 12 TRBV6-1 TGTGCCAGCAGCCGATCCGGCCTCGGCTACACCTTC CASSRSGLGYTF
NA TRBD1 TRBJ1-2 14 TRBV15 TGTGCCACCAGCGGACGGGGGACAGCCAGGGGCTACACCTTC CATSGRGTARGYTF
NA NA TRBJ2-7 17 TRBV23-1 TGCGCCAGCAGTCAATCTCCCCGCACCCCAAGATACAACGAGCAGTACTTC CASSQSPRTPRYNEQYF
once NA TRBJ2-2 15 TRBV6-1 TGTGCCACCCGACGGGGCAGGGCGGCCACCGGGGAGCTGTTTTTT CATRRGRAATGELFF
NA TRBD2 TRBJ2-5 17 TRBV5-4 TGTGCCAGCAGCACCGGGACTAGCGGGGGGGCCCAAGAGACCCAGTACTTC CASSTGTSGGAQETQYF
large TRBD1 TRBJ1-2 17 TRBV6-7 TGTGCCAGCAGTTACTTGAATCCGGGACAGGAAAACTATGGCTACACCTTC CASSYLNPGQENYGYTF
NA NA TRBJ2-1 16 TRBV6-4 TGTGCCAGCAGTGACTCCGGGACTGGAGACTACAATGAGCAGTTCTTC CASSDSGTGDYNEQFF
NA NA TRBJ2-7 13 TRBV7-2 TGTGCCAGCAGCCCGAGGGCAGGGTACGAGCAGTACTTC CASSPRAGYEQYF
NA NA TRBJ2-2 18 TRBV4-3 TGCGCCAGCAGCCACCTTAACCACGGACAGTCATCCACCGGGGAGCTGTTTTTT CASSHLNHGQSSTGELFF
once NA TRBJ2-2 15 TRBV7-2 TGTGCCAGCAGCTTAGCTCGCGGCTTCACCGGGGAGCTGTTTTTT CASSLARGFTGELFF
NA NA TRBJ2-3 15 TRBV7-2 TGTGCCAGCAGCTTAGCCCGTACGATCTGGGATACGCAGTATTTT CASSLARTIWDTQYF
NA TRBD1 TRBJ2-2 15 TRBV18 TGTGCCAGCTCACCTACAGGGGGCAACACCGGGGAGCTGTTTTTT CASSPTGGNTGELFF
few NA TRBJ2-1 14 TRBV19 TGTGCCAGTAGTATTGGTGTCTCCTACAATGAGCAGTTCTTC CASSIGVSYNEQFF
NA NA TRBJ1-5 13 TRBV10-2 TGCGCCAGCAGTGAGGCAGGGAATCAGCCCCAGCATTTT CASSEAGNQPQHF
NA TRBD1 TRBJ1-2 16 TRBV9 TGTGCCAGCAGCCCTCCCGGGACAGAGAAAAACTATGGCTACACCTTC CASSPPGTEKNYGYTF
NA TRBD1 TRBJ1-1 14 TRBV29-1 TGCAGCGTTGTTTTCAGGGGGCGAGACACTGAAGCTTTCTTT CSVVFRGRDTEAFF
NA NA TRBJ2-3 14 TRBV7-2 TGTGCCAGCAGCTTATGGCTCCGGACAGATACGCAGTATTTT CASSLWLRTDTQYF
once NA TRBJ2-6 14 TRBV7-2 TGTGCCAGCAACCCTGGGACCGGGGCCAACGTCCTGACTTTC CASNPGTGANVLTF
NA NA TRBJ1-1 15 TRBV6-1 TGTGCCAGCAGTGAATATAGGATATTGAACACTGAAGCTTTCTTT CASSEYRILNTEAFF